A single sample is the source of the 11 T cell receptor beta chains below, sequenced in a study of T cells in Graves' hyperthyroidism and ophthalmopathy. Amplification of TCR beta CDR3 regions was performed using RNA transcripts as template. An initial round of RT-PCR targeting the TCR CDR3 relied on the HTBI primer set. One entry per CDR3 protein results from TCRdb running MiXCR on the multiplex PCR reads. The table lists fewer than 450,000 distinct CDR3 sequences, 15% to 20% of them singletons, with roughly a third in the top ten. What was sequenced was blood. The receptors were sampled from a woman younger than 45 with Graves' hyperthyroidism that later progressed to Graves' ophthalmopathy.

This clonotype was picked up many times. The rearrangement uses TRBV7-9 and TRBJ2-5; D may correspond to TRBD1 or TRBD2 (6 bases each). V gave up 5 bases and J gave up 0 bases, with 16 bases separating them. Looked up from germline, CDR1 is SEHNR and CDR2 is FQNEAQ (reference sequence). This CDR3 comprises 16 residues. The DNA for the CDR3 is TGTGCCAGCAGCCCAACAGAGGGGGGATACCAAGAGACCCAGTACTTC. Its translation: CASSPTEGGYQETQYF.

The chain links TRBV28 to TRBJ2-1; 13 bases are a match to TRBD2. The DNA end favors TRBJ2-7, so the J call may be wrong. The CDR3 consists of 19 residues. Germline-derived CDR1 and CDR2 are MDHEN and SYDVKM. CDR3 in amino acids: CASSSMTRTSGSPYNEQYF. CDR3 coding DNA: TGTGCCAGCAGTTCCATGACACGGACTAGCGGGAGCCCCTACAATGAGCAGTACTTC.

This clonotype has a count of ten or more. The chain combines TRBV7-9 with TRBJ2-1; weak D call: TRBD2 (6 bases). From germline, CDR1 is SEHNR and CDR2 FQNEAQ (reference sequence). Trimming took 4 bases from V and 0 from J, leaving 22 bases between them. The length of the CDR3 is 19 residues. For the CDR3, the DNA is TGTGCCAGCAGCTCTAACAAGCAGGCTAGCGAAAGCTCCTACAATGAGCAGTTCTTC. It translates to CASSSNKQASESSYNEQFF.

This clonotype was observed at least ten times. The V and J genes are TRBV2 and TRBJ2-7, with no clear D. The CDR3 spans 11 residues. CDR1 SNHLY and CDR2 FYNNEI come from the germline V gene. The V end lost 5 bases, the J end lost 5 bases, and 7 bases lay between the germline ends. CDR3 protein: CASSIIHEQYF. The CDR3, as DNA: TGTGCCAGCAGTATCATTCACGAGCAGTACTTC.

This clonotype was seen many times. The CDR3 protein is CASSLVGADEQYF. CDR3 nucleotide sequence: TGTGCCAGCAGCTTAGTGGGGGCCGACGAGCAGTACTTC. V usage is TRBV7-9 and J usage is TRBJ2-7, with TRBD1 as a possible D gene (6 bases). Trimming shortened V by 1 base and J by 5 bases, and 9 bases separated the two germline ends. Germline loops: CDR1 SEHNR, CDR2 FQNEAQ (reference sequence). The CDR3 is made up of 13 amino acids.

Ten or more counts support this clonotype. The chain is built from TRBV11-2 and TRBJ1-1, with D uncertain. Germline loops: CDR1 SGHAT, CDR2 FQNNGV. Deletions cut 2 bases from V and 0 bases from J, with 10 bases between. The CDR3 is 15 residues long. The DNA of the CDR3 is TGTGCCAGCAGCTTATCCCGGGGTCTGAACACTGAAGCTTTCTTT. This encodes CASSLSRGLNTEAFF.

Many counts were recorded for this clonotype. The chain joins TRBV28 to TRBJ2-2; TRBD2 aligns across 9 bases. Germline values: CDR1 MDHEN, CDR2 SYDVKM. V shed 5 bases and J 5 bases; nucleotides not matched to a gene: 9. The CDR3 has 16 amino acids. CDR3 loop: CASSPIAGAWTGELFF. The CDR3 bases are TGTGCCAGCAGTCCTATAGCGGGAGCTTGGACCGGGGAGCTGTTTTTT.

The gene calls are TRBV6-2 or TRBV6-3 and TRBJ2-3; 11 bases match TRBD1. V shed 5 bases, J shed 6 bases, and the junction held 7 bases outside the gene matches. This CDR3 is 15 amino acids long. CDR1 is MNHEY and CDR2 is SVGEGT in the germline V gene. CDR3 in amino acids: CASSAGQGAGDTQYF. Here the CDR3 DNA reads TGTGCCAGCAGTGCCGGACAGGGGGCTGGGGATACGCAGTATTTT.

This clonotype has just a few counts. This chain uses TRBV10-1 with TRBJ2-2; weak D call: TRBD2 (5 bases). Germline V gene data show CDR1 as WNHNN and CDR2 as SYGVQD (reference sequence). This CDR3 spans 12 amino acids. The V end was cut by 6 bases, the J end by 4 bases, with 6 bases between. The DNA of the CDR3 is TGCGCCAGCAGAGGACTCACCGGGGAGCTGTTTTTT. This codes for CASRGLTGELFF.

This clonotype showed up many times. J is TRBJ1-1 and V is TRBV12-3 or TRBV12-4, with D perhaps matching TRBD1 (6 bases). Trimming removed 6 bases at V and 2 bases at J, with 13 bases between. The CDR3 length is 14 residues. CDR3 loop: CASRAGDGNTEAFF. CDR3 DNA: TGTGCCAGCAGAGCAGGGGACGGTAACACTGAAGCTTTCTTT.

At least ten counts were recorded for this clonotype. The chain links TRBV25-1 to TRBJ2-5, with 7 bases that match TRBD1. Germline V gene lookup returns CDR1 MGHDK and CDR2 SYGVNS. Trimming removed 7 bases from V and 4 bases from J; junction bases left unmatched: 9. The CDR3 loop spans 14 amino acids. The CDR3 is CASTLGTAGETQYF. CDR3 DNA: TGTGCCAGCACACTAGGGACAGCCGGAGAGACCCAGTACTTC.